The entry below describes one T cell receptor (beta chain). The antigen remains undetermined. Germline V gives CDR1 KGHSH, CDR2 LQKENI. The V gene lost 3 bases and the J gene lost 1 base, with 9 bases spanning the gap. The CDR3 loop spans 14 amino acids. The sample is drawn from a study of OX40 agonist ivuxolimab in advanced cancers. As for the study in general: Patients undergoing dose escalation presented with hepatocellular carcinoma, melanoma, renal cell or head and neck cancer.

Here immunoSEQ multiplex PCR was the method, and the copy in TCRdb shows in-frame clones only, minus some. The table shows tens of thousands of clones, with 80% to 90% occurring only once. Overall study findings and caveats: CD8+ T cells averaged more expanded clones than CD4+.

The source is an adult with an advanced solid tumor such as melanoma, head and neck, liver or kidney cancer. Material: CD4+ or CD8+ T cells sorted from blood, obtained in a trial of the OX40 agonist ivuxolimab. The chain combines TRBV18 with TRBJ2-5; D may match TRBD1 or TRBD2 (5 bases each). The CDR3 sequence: CASSPGAGQETQYF. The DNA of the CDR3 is TGTGCCAGCTCACCCGGGGCGGGCCAAGAGACCCAGTACTTC.